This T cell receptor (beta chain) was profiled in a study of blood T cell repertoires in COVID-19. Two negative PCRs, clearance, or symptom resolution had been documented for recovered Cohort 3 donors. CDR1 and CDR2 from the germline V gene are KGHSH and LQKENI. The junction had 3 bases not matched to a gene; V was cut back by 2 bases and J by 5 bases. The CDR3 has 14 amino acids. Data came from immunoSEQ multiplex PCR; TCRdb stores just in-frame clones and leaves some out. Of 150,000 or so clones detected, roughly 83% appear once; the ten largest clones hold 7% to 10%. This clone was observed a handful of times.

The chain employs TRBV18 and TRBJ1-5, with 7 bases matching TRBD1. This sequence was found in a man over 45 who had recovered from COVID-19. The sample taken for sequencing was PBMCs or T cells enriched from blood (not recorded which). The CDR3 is CASSPNRGDQPQHF. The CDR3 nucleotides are TGTGCCAGCTCACCAAACAGGGGCGATCAGCCCCAGCATTTT.